Listed below are T cell receptor beta chains from one sample, sequenced in a study of beta chain features in type 1 diabetes. Profiled with immunoSEQ multiplex PCR; TCRdb holds only in-frame clones, not every one. The top ten hold around 0.12% of the sample, which has about 650,000 clones, over 10% seen once. The sequencing input was naive CD4+ T cells from blood. The receptors were sampled from a man in his thirties or forties with type 1 diabetes. CDR3s include the opening cysteine and the closing phenylalanine or tryptophan. The order of the fields is J gene, clone size, CDR3 length, V gene, D gene, CDR3 DNA, CDR3 protein. D genes are given only for firm matches. Size is stated for part of the rows, as once, few or many counts, or as a class when the clone is expanded.

TRBJ2-5,.,15,TRBV18,.,TGTGCCAGCTCACCAGGGACGGGTGGCCGAGAGACCCAGTACTTC,CASSPGTGGRETQYF
TRBJ2-1,.,15,TRBV6-1,TRBD1,TGTGCCATGACCCGCGGGACAGGGGTTCACAATGAGCAGTTCTTC,CAMTRGTGVHNEQFF
TRBJ2-1,.,14,TRBV6-5,TRBD2,TGTGCCAGCAGCCGAAGCGGGGCGTACAATGAGCAGTTCTTC,CASSRSGAYNEQFF
TRBJ2-7,.,15,TRBV28,TRBD2,TGTGCCAGCAGCATCCTGACTAGCGGTGCCTACGAGCAGTACTTC,CASSILTSGAYEQYF
TRBJ2-7,.,16,TRBV6-6,.,TGTGCCAGCAGTTACTCGATGGGCCGGGAAACCTACGAGCAGTACTTC,CASSYSMGRETYEQYF
TRBJ1-6,.,16,TRBV30,.,TGTGCCTGGACTTCGGGGACAAGCTCCTATAATTCACCCCTCCACTTT,CAWTSGTSSYNSPLHF
TRBJ2-1,few,17,TRBV7-9,.,TGTGCCAGCAGCTTACTTGTAGCGCCGAGCTCCTACAATGAGCAGTTCTTC,CASSLLVAPSSYNEQFF
TRBJ1-2,.,14,TRBV7-2,.,TGTGCCAGCAGCGTTCCGGGACGGAGCTATGGCTACACCTTC,CASSVPGRSYGYTF
TRBJ2-6,.,14,TRBV6-5,.,TGTGCCAGCACCCAACGGGCTGGGGCCAACGTCCTGACTTTC,CASTQRAGANVLTF
TRBJ1-4,few,16,TRBV21-1,.,TGTGCCAGCAGCAAAAGGGTGGACAGGGTTGAGGAAAAACTGTTTTTT,CASSKRVDRVEEKLFF
TRBJ2-2,.,15,TRBV7-9,TRBD1,TGTGCCAGCAGCTCGGACAGGGAATACACCGGGGAGCTGTTTTTT,CASSSDREYTGELFF
TRBJ1-4,.,14,TRBV25-1,TRBD1,TGTGCCAGCAGTGACCACAGGGGAGATGAAAAACTGTTTTTT,CASSDHRGDEKLFF
TRBJ2-3,.,12,TRBV7-2,.,TGTGCCAGCAGCTCCGACGCAGATACGCAGTATTTT,CASSSDADTQYF
TRBJ1-5,few,16,TRBV18,TRBD1,TGTGCCAGCTCACCAAGGACAGGGGGCAACAATCAGCCCCAGCATTTT,CASSPRTGGNNQPQHF
TRBJ1-1,.,17,TRBV9,.,TGTGCCAGCAGCGACCGCGCCGGGACACGATATGGTACTGAAGCTTTCTTT,CASSDRAGTRYGTEAFF
TRBJ1-4,.,16,TRBV7-2,TRBD1,TGTGCCAGCAGCTTAGTTAGACAGGGTCCTAATGAAAAACTGTTTTTT,CASSLVRQGPNEKLFF
TRBJ2-1,few,11,TRBV20-1,.,TGCAGTGCTCCAGGAGGGAGTGAGCAGTTCTTC,CSAPGGSEQFF
TRBJ2-3,few,16,TRBV2,.,TGTGCCAGCAGTGGAAGGCAGTTAGGAGACACAGATACGCAGTATTTT,CASSGRQLGDTDTQYF
TRBJ1-1,few,14,TRBV6-6,.,TGTGCCAGCAGTTACGGGCAGTTGAACACTGAAGCTTTCTTT,CASSYGQLNTEAFF
TRBJ2-5,few,14,TRBV6-1,.,TGTGCCAGCAGTGAAGTGGCGGATCAAGAGACCCAGTACTTC,CASSEVADQETQYF
TRBJ1-3,.,15,TRBV6-5,TRBD1,TGTGCCAGCAGACCCCGGACAGGGTCTGGAAACACCATATATTTT,CASRPRTGSGNTIYF
TRBJ1-1,.,15,TRBV6-6,TRBD1,TGTGCCAGCAGTTCTACCGGGACAGGGAACACTGAAGCTTTCTTT,CASSSTGTGNTEAFF
TRBJ2-3,few,15,TRBV7-2,.,TGTGCCAGCAGCTCCCCGGGACGCAGCACAGATACGCAGTATTTT,CASSSPGRSTDTQYF
TRBJ2-7,.,15,TRBV7-9,.,TGTGCCAGCAGCGCCCTAAAGCACACCTCCTACGAGCAGTACTTC,CASSALKHTSYEQYF
TRBJ2-1,many,14,TRBV25-1,.,TGTGCCAGCAGTGGATTACAGGGCGGGGATGAGCAGTTCTTC,CASSGLQGGDEQFF
TRBJ2-7,.,15,TRBV27,.,TGTGCCAGCAGCCCCCGGGACGGAGGCGTTTACGAGCAGTACTTC,CASSPRDGGVYEQYF
TRBJ1-2,few,13,TRBV7-2,.,TGTGCCAGCAGCTTTCTGGGGACCTATGGCTACACCTTC,CASSFLGTYGYTF
TRBJ1-2,.,15,TRBV5-1,TRBD1,TGCGCCAGCAGCTTGGCCCAAGGGAGGGGGCGAGGCTACACCTTC,CASSLAQGRGRGYTF
TRBJ2-7,few,13,TRBV13,.,TGTGCCAGCAGCTCACCCCAGGCCTACGAGCAGTACTTC,CASSSPQAYEQYF
TRBJ2-7,.,14,TRBV7-2,TRBD2,TGTGCCAGCAGCCCTAGCGGGGTCGCCAACGAGCAGTACTTC,CASSPSGVANEQYF
TRBJ2-2,.,13,TRBV4-2,.,TGTGCCAGCAGCCTCCGGGACGGCAGGGAGCTGTTTTTT,CASSLRDGRELFF
TRBJ2-1,few,13,TRBV29-1,TRBD1,TGCAGCGTCGCAACGGGACAGGGGAGTGAGCAGTTCTTC,CSVATGQGSEQFF
TRBJ2-2,few,14,TRBV7-2,.,TGTGCCAGCAGCTCCCGAGGGGGGGCCGGGGAGCTGTTTTTT,CASSSRGGAGELFF
TRBJ2-6,.,18,TRBV19,.,TGTGCCAGTAGTATTATCCCAATACGGGCTGCTGGGGCCAACGTCCTGACTTTC,CASSIIPIRAAGANVLTF
TRBJ2-3,.,14,TRBV5-1,.,TGCGCCAGCAGCTTGGGTCAGATAGCAGATACGCAGTATTTT,CASSLGQIADTQYF
TRBJ2-1,.,12,TRBV30,.,TGTGCCTGGACCGTACGCAGCAATGAGCAGTTCTTC,CAWTVRSNEQFF
TRBJ2-3,once,14,TRBV11-2,TRBD2,TGTGCCAGCAGGCGCGGGGGGACCACAGATACGCAGTATTTT,CASRRGGTTDTQYF
TRBJ2-1,.,14,TRBV25-1,.,TGTGCCAGCAGTGCCCAAATCTCCTACAATGAGCAGTTCTTC,CASSAQISYNEQFF
TRBJ2-1,few,15,TRBV7-9,.,TGTGCCAGCAGCTTAGGTGACACAGCCTACAATGAGCAGTTCTTC,CASSLGDTAYNEQFF
TRBJ2-3,few,15,TRBV30,.,TGTGCCTGGAGCCACACCCCGGGGACCACAGATACGCAGTATTTT,CAWSHTPGTTDTQYF
TRBJ1-5,few,15,TRBV6-6,.,TGTGCCAGCAGTTACGACTTAGGGAACAATCAGCCCCAGCATTTT,CASSYDLGNNQPQHF
TRBJ1-2,few,12,TRBV2,.,TGTGCCACCACATTCGGGTCGGAAGGCTACACCTTC,CATTFGSEGYTF